This T cell receptor beta chain was sequenced during a study of HIV-infected children after antiretroviral therapy interruption. Study at large: Interruption-arm samples span weeks 0, 12, interruption end (24 or 48), and about 3 years post-study.

Germline CDR1 is ENHRY and CDR2 is SYGVKD. Losses at the gene ends were 4 bases for V and 7 bases for J; bases not matched to a gene: 6. This CDR3 spans 14 amino acids. Unique molecular identifiers were included in an RNA-based 3' RACE TCR library. Via MiXCR, TCRdb re-called the 3' RACE reads, giving one row per CDR3 protein. The sample consists of more than 75,000 distinct CDR3 sequences, roughly 6.4% of them appearing once. The treatment was: PENTA 11 planned treatment interruption arm or continuous ART arm. Naive CD4+ CD45RA+ CD45RO- T cells were FACS-sorted from thawed PBMCs. Ten or more counts support this clonotype.

This chain connects TRBV10-3 to TRBJ2-1, with 8 bases aligning to TRBD2. The material sequenced was CD45RA+ CD4+ T cells from PBMCs, pooled from several time points, taken from a donor given antiretroviral therapy, either interrupted or continuous. Noted subset: naive CD4+ CD45RA+ CD45RO- T cells. This clonotype was sampled from a pool of human donors with HIV. CDR3 DNA: TGTGCCATCAGTGGCCAGGGGACTAGGAATGAGCAGTTCTTC. Translating it yields CAISGQGTRNEQFF.